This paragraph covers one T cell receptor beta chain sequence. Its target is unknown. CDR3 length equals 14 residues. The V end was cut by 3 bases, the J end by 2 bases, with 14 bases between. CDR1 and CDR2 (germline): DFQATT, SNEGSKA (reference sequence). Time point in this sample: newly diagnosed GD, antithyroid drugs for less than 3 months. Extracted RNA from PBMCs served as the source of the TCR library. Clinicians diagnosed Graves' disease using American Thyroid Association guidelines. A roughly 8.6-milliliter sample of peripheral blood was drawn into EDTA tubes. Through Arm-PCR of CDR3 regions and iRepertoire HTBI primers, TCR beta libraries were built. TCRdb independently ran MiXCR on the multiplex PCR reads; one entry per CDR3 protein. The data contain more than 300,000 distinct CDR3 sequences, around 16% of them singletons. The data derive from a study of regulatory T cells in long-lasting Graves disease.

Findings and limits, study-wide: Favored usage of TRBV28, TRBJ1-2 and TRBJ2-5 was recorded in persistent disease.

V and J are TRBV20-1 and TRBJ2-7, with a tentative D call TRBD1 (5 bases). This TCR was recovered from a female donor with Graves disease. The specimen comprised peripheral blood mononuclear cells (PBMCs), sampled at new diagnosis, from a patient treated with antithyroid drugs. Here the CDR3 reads CSARGPRVPYEQYF. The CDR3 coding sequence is TGCAGTGCTAGGGGGCCCAGGGTTCCCTACGAGCAGTACTTC.